This T cell receptor (beta chain) originates from a study of blood T cell repertoires in COVID-19 (dated by TCRdb to 2020 to 2021). General notes on the study: Samples covering the acute and convalescent phases of COVID-19 were provided by collaborators in the United States, Italy and Spain. The prospective study material was composed of cDNA or gDNA derived from T cells, B-cell-depleted T cells, or PBMCs. Deeply sampled blood TCRbeta repertoires from subjects exposed to, actively infected with, or recovered from COVID-19 were included in the dataset. The repertoires were released in a freely available public database intended as a resource for research on the immune response to SARS-CoV-2. Samples were obtained from the ongoing ImmuneRACE study (first 160 participants) and from some 1,200 subjects provided by 6 global collaborators. The sample metadata nearly always contained a de-identified subject ID, COVID-19 status, age in years and sex. Where available, HLA class I and class II types were taken from metadata supplied by the sample provider and were not determined by assay-based typing. Broader findings and caveats from the paper: The quantity of clinical and demographic metadata differed by source and by participant and was supplied without curation.

TCRbeta CDR3 regions were amplified from genomic DNA by means of the immunoSEQ Assay, a bias-controlled multiplex PCR. From the authors' description of their analysis: The number of nucleated cells in each sample was estimated by amplification of reference gene primers within the assay. Sequence reads were collapsed and filtered to measure the absolute abundance of every unique TCRbeta CDR3 rearrangement. For each sample, productive Simpson clonality was calculated as the square root of Simpson's diversity index over productive rearrangements. The source is immuneACCESS, and TCRdb retained only in-frame sequences with V and J called. Part of the clones is not carried over; for the studies checked, unresolved V genes explain less than half of this, and the remainder is unexplained. The DNA was the basis for D and trimming; V, J and clone size are from that table. The sample includes a few hundred thousand clones, with roughly 80% observed a single time. 3.4% of the sample goes to the ten largest clones.

With respect to this clone: Its recognized antigen is unknown. No qualities accompany the bases; no much larger clone lies one base away.

CDR1 MNHEY and CDR2 SVGAGI are derived from the germline V gene. There are 15 amino acids in the CDR3, from cysteine to phenylalanine inclusive. The entry retains the CDR3 DNA only, 45 bases that are in frame from base 1. Trimmed from V: 6 bases; trimmed from J: 2 bases; junction bases lacking a gene match: 8. The collaborating institutions used their own protocols to collect whole blood in K2EDTA tubes. For TCRbeta analysis, collaborators shipped samples as frozen whole blood, isolated PBMCs, or DNA extracted from either of those sample types. The rearrangement combines TRBV6-5 with TRBJ2-7; 9 of the junction bases match TRBD1. Material for sequencing was peripheral blood. The origin of this receptor is a woman aged 18-29 years with acute or convalescent COVID-19. Here is the DNA: TGTGCCAGCAGGTTTTGGGGGACAGGGCCCTACGAGCAGTACTTC. The resulting protein is CASRFWGTGPYEQYF.